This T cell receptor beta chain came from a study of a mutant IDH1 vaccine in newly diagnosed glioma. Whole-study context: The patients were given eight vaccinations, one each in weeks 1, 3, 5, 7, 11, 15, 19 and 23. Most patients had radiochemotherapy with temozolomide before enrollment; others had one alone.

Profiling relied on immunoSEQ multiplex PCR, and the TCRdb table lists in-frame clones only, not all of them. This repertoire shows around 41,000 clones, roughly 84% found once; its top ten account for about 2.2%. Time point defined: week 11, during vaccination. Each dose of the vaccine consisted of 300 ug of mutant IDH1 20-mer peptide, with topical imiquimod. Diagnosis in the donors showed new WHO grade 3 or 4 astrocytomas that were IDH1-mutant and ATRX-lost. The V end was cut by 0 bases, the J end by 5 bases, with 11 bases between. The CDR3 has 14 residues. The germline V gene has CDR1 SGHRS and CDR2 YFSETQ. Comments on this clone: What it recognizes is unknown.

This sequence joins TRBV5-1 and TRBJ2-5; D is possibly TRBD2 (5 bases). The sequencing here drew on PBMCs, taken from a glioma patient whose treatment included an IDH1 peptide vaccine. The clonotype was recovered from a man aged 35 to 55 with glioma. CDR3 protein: CASSLVSPGETQYF. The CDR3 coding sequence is TGCGCCAGCAGCTTGGTCTCACCGGGGGAGACCCAGTACTTC.